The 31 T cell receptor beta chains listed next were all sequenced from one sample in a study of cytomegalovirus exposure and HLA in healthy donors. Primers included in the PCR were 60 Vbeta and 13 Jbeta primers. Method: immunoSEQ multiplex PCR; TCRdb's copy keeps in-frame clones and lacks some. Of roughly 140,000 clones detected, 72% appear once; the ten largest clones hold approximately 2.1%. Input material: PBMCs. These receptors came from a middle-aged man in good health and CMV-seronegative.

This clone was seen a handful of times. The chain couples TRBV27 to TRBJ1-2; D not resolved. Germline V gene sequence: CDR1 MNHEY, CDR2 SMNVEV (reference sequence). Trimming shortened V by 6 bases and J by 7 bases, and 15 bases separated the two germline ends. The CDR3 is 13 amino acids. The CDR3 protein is CASRTSAATGYTF. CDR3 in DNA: TGTGCCAGCAGGACTTCTGCGGCGACTGGCTACACCTTC.

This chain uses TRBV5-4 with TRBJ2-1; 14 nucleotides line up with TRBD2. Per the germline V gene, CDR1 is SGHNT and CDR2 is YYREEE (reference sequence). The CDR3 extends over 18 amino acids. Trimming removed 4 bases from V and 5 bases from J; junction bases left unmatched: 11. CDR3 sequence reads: CASSLTSGRALSDNEQFF. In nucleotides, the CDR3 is TGTGCCAGCAGCCTGACTAGCGGGAGGGCCTTGAGCGACAATGAGCAGTTCTTC.

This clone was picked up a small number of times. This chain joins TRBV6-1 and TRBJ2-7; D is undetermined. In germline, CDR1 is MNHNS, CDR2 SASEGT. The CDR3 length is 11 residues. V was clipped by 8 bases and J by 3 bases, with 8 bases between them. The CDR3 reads CASLAHYEQYF. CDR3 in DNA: TGTGCCAGCTTAGCTCACTACGAGCAGTACTTC.

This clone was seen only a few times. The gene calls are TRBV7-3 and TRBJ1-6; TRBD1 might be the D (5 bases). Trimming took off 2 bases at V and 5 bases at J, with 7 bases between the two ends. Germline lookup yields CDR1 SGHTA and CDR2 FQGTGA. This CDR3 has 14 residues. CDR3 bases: TGTGCCAGCAGCTTACGGGGGGATAATTCACCCCTCCACTTT. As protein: CASSLRGDNSPLHF.

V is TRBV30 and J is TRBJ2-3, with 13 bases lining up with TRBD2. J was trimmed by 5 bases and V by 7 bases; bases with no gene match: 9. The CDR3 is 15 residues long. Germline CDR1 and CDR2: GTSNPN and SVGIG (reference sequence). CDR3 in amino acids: CAFSGLAGKRDTQYF. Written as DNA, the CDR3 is TGTGCCTTCTCGGGACTAGCGGGAAAGAGAGATACGCAGTATTTT.

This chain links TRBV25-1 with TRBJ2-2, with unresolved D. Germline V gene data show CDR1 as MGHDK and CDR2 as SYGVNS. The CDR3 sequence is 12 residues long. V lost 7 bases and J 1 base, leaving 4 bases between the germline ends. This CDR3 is CASIRNTGELFF. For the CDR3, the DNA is TGTGCCAGCATCCGGAACACCGGGGAGCTGTTTTTT.

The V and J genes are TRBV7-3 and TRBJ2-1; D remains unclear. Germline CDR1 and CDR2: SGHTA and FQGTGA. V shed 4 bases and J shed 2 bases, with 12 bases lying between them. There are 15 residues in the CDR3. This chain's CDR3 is CASSSNYAPYNEQFF. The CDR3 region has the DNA TGTGCCAGCAGCTCAAACTACGCACCCTACAATGAGCAGTTCTTC.

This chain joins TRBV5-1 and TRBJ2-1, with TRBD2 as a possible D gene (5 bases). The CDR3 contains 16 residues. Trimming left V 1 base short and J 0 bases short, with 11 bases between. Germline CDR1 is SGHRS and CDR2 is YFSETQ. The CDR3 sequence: CASSLTSASSYNEQFF. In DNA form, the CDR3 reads TGCGCCAGCAGCTTGACTAGTGCGAGCTCCTACAATGAGCAGTTCTTC.

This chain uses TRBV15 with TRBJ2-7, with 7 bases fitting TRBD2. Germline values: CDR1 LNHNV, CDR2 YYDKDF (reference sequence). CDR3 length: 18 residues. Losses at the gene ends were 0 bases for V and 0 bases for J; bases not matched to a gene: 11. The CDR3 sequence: CATSRDRLRGVSSYEQYF. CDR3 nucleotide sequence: TGTGCCACCAGCAGAGACCGCCTACGGGGGGTGAGCTCCTACGAGCAGTACTTC.

CDR3 amino acids: CASSEQGASVNEQFF. CDR3 nucleotides: TGTGCCAGCAGTGAACAGGGGGCTTCTGTCAATGAGCAGTTCTTC. This chain uses TRBV6-4 with TRBJ2-1, with 9 positions matching TRBD1. The V gene's germline CDR1 is MRHNA and CDR2 SNTAGT. With 3 bases clipped from V and 6 bases from J, the junction kept 6 bases outside the gene matches. The CDR3 is 15 residues long.

The CDR3 DNA is TGTGCCTCAGGGGCGACTAGCGGACACAATGAGCAGTTCTTC. It specifies CASGATSGHNEQFF. The rearrangement links TRBV28 to TRBJ2-1; 9 bases align to TRBD2. The CDR3 spans 14 residues. In germline, CDR1 is MDHEN, CDR2 SYDVKM. With 11 bases clipped from V and 5 bases from J, the junction kept 10 bases outside the gene matches. Full variable domain (outside the CDR3, taken from reference TRBV28 and TRBJ2-1): DVKVTQSSRYLVKRTGEKVFLECVQDMDHENMFWYRQDPGLGLRLIYFSYDVKMKEKGDIPEGYSVSREKKERFSLILESASTNQTSMYLCASGATSGHNEQFFGPGTRLTVL.

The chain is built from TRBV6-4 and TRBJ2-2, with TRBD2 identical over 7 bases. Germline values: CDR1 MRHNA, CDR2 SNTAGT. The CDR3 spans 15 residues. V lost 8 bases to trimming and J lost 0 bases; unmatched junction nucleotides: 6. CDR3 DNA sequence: TGTGCCAGCCAACTAGCGCACTCGAACACCGGGGAGCTGTTTTTT. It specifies CASQLAHSNTGELFF.

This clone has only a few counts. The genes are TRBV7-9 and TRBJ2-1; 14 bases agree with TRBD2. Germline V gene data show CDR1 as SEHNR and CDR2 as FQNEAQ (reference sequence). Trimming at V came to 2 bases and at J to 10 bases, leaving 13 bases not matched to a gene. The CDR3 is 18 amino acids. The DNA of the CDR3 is TGTGCCAGCAGCTTAAAACCTTCACGACTAGCGGGAGGGCCAGAGCAGTTCTTC. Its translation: CASSLKPSRLAGGPEQFF.

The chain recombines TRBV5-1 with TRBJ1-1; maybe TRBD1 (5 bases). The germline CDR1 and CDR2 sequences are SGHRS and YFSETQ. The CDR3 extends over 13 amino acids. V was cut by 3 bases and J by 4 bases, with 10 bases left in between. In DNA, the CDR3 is TGCGCCAGCAGCTATCAGGGTACCACTGAAGCTTTCTTT. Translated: CASSYQGTTEAFF.

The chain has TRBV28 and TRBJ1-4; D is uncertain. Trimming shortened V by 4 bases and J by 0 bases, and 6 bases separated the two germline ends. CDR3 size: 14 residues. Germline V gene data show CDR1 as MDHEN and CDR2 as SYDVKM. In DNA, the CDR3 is TGTGCCAGCAGTTGGGGAGCAACTAATGAAAAACTGTTTTTT. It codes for CASSWGATNEKLFF. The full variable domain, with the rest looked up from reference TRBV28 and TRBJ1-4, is DVKVTQSSRYLVKRTGEKVFLECVQDMDHENMFWYRQDPGLGLRLIYFSYDVKMKEKGDIPEGYSVSREKKERFSLILESASTNQTSMYLCASSWGATNEKLFFGSGTQLSVL.

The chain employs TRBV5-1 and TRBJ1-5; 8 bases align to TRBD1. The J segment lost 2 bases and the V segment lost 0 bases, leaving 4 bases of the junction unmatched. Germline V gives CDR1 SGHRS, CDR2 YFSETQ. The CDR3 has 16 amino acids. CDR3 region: CASSLAGGEGNQPQHF. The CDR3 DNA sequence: TGCGCCAGCAGCTTGGCAGGGGGCGAGGGCAATCAGCCCCAGCATTTT.

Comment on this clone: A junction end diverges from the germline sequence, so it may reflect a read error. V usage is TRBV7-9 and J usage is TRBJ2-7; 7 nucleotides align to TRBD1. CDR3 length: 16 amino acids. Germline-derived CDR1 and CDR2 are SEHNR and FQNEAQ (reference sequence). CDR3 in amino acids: CSSSSGGAALFHEQYF. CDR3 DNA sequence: TGTTCCAGCAGCTCAGGGGGAGCAGCTTTGTTCCACGAGCAGTACTTC.

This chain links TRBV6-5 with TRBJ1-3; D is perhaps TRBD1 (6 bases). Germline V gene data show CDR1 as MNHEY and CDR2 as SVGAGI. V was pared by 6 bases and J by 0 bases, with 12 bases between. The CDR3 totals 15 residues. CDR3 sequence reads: CASSRQDHSGNTIYF. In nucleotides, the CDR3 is TGTGCCAGCAGCAGACAGGACCACTCTGGAAACACCATATATTTT.

The CDR3 protein is CASSGSATGGIQPQHF. CDR3 sequence (DNA): TGTGCCAGCAGTGGCAGTGCCACAGGGGGAATTCAGCCCCAGCATTTT. V is TRBV6-1 and J is TRBJ1-5; 8 bases line up with TRBD1. In germline, CDR1 is MNHNS, CDR2 SASEGT. This CDR3 spans 16 amino acids. Losses at the gene ends were 4 bases for V and 6 bases for J; bases not matched to a gene: 11.

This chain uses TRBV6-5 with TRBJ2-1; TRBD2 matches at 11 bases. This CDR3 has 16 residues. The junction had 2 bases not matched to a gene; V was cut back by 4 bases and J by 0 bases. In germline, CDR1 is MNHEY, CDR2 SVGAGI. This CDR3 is CASSWLAGGSYNEQFF. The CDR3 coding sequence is TGTGCCAGCAGTTGGCTAGCGGGAGGCTCCTACAATGAGCAGTTCTTC.

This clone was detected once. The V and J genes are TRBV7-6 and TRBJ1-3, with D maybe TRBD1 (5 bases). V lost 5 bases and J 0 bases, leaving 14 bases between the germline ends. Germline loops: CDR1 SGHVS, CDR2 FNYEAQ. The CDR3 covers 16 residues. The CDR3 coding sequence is TGTGCCAGCAGCACGCCCCTCAGGGACTCTGGAAACACCATATATTTT. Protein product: CASSTPLRDSGNTIYF.

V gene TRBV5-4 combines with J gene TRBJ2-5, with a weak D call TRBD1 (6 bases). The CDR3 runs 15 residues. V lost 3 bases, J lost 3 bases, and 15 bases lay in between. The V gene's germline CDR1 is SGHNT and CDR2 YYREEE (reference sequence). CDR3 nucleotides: TGTGCCAGCAGCTCCCTGCCGGCAGGGGAAGAGACCCAGTACTTC. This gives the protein CASSSLPAGEETQYF.

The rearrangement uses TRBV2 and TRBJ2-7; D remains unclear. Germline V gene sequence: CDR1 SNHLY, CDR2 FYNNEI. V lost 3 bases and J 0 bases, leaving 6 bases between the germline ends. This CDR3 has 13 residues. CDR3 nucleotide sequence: TGTGCCAGCAGTGACAGGAACTCCTACGAGCAGTACTTC. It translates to CASSDRNSYEQYF.

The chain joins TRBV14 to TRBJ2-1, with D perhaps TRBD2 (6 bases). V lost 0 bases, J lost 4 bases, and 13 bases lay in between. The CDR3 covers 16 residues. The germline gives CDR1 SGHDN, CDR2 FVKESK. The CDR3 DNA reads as TGTGCCAGCAGCCAAGATGGAGGGATGGGGTACAATGAGCAGTTCTTC. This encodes CASSQDGGMGYNEQFF.

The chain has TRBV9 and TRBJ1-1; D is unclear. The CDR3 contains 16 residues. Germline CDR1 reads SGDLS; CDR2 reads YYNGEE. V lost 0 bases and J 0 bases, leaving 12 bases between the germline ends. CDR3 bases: TGTGCCAGCAGCGTAGGTGAAGGGAGTTTGAACACTGAAGCTTTCTTT. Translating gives CASSVGEGSLNTEAFF.

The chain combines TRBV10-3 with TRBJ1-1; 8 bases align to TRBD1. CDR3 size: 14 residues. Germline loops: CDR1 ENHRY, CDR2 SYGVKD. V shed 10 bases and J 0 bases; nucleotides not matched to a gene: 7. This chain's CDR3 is CATSTGALNTEAFF. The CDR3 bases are TGTGCCACTTCGACAGGGGCCTTGAACACTGAAGCTTTCTTT.

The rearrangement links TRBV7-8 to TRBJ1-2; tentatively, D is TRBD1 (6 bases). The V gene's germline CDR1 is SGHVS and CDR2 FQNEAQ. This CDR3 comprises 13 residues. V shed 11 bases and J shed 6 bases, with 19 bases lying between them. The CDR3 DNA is TGTGCCGCTCAAGGGGGGGCGGGGAATGGCTACACCTTC. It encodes CAAQGGAGNGYTF.

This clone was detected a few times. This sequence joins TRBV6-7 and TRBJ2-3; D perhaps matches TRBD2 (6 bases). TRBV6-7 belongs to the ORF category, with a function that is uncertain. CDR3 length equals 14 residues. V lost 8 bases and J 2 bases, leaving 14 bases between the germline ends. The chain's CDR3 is CASRWAGPTDTQYF. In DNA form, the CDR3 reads TGTGCCAGCCGTTGGGCGGGACCCACAGATACGCAGTATTTT.

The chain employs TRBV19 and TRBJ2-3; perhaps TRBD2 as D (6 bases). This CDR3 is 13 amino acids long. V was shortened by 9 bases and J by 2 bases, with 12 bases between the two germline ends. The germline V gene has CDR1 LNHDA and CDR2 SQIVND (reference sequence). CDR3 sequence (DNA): TGTGCCAGCTCCGCGGGGTACACAGATACGCAGTATTTT. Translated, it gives CASSAGYTDTQYF.

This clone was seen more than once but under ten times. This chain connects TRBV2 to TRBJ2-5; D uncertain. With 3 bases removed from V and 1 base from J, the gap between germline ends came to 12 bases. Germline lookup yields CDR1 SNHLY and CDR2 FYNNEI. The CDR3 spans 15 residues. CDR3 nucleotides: TGTGCCAGCAGTGAGATCAGGAACATCCAAGAGACCCAGTACTTC. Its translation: CASSEIRNIQETQYF. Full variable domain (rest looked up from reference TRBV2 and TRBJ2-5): EPEVTQTPSHQVTQMGQEVILRCVPISNHLYFYWYRQILGQKVEFLVSFYNNEISEKSEIFDDQFSVERPDGSNFTLKIRSTKLEDSAMYFCASSEIRNIQETQYFGPGTRLLVL.

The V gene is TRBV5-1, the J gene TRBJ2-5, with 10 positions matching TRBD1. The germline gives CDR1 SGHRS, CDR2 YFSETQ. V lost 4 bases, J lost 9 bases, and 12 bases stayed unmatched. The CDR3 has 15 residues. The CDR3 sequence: CASSTQRDRGLAQYF. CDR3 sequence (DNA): TGCGCCAGCAGCACCCAGCGGGACAGGGGTTTGGCCCAGTACTTC.